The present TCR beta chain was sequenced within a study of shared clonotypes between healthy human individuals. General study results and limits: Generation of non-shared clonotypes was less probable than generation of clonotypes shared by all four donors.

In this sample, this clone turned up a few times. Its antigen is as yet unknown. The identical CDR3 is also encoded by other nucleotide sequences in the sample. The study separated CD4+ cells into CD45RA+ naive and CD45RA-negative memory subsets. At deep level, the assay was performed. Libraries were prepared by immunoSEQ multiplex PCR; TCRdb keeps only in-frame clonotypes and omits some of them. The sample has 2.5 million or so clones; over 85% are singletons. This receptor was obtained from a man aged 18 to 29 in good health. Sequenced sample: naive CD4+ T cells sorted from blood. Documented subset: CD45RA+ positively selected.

The CDR3 DNA is TGCGCCAGCAGCTTGGCGGGACAGGGGAATCAGCCCCAGCATTTT. Its translation is CASSLAGQGNQPQHF. J is TRBJ1-5 and V is TRBV5-1; 10 bases are shared with TRBD1. J gave up 4 bases and V 0 bases, and 1 base lay outside the gene matches. CDR1 SGHRS and CDR2 YFSETQ come from the germline V gene. The CDR3 is 15 residues long.